This TCR beta chain was obtained from a study of blood T cells in healthy people across ages. CDR1 and CDR2 (germline): LNHNV, YYDKDF (reference sequence). V lost 7 bases, J lost 7 bases, and 16 bases lay in between. The CDR3 runs 14 residues. The table lists this clonotype with a few counts. With a J-beta primer mix and a sample-barcoded 5' primer, a second PCR ran 7 to 11 cycles. Through a template-switch adaptor with 12 random nucleotides, each cDNA molecule received a tag. TCRdb reprocessed the 5' RACE reads via MiXCR and lists one record per CDR3 protein. Among around 1.5 million distinct CDR3 sequences listed, around 55% were seen once.

The J gene is TRBJ1-4, the V gene TRBV15, with TRBD1 as a possible D gene (5 bases). Sequencing was carried out using blood. The source is a man aged 18-30 years in good health. The CDR3 DNA reads as TGTGCCACCACTCTGCAGGGAGGCGGTGAAAAACTGTTTTTT. Its protein is CATTLQGGGEKLFF.